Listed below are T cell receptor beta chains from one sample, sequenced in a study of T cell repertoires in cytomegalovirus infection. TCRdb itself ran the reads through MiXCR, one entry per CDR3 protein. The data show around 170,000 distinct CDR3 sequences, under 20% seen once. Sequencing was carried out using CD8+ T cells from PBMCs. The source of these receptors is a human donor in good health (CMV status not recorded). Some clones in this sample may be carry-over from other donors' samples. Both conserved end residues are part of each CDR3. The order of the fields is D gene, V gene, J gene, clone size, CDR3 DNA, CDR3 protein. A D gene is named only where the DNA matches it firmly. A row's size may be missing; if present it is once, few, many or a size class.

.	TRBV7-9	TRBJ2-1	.	TGTGCCAGCAATGGAGTCTACAATGAGCAGTTCTTC	CASNGVYNEQFF
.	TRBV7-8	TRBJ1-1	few	TGTGCCAGCCTACGGCTTATAGGGGAGAAAGCTTTCTTT	CASLRLIGEKAFF
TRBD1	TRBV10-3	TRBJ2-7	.	TGTGCCATCAGTGTTTCCGGGACAGGGGCTTACGAGCAGTACTTC	CAISVSGTGAYEQYF
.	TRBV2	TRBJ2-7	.	TGTGCCTCCCCAGACCGGGAAATATCCTCCTACGAGCAGTACTTC	CASPDREISSYEQYF
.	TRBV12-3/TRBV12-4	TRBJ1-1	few	TGTGCCAGTTCGGGGGGGGCTAAGTTGGCCACTGAAGCTTTCTTT	CASSGGAKLATEAFF
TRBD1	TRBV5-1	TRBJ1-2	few	TGCGCCAGCAGCTTAAGACAGGGCTATGGCTACACCTTC	CASSLRQGYGYTF
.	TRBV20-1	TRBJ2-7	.	TGCAGTGCCAGAGGAACCGTAACCGGGCCATACGAGCAGTACTTC	CSARGTVTGPYEQYF
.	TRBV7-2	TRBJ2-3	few	TGTGCCAGCAGCTTGTCTCAGACAGGCACAGATACGCAGTATTTT	CASSLSQTGTDTQYF
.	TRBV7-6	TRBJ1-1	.	TGTGCCAGCAGCCCGGCAAATTACCAAGCTTTCTTT	CASSPANYQAFF
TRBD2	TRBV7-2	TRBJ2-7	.	TGTGCCAGCAGCTTGACTAGCGGGCGGTCTAGGGAGCAGTACTTC	CASSLTSGRSREQYF
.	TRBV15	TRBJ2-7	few	TGTGCCACCAGCAGAGAAGACGAAGGCTACGAGCAGTACTTC	CATSREDEGYEQYF
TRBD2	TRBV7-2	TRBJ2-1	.	TGTGCCAGCAGCTTAGTTGGACTAGCGCGGTACAATGAGCAGTTCTTC	CASSLVGLARYNEQFF
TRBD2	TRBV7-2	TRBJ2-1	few	TGTGCCAGCAGCTGGGCGGGGGGCTGGTACAATGAGCAGTTCTTC	CASSWAGGWYNEQFF
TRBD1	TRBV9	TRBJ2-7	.	TGTGCCAGCAGCGTGTATGGGACAGGGGCCTACGAGCAGTACTTC	CASSVYGTGAYEQYF
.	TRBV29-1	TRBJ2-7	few	TGCAGCGTTGAAGATTTGCACGGGCGCTCCTACGAGCAGTACTTC	CSVEDLHGRSYEQYF
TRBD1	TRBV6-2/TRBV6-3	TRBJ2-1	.	TGTGCCAGCGGGACAGGAGGAACCTACAATGAGCAGTTCTTC	CASGTGGTYNEQFF
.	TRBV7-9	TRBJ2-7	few	TGTGCCAGCAGCTTAAGGTCAGGGAGAAACGAGCAGTACTTC	CASSLRSGRNEQYF
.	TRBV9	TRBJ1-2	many	TGTGCCAGCAGCGTAGGGGGGTCGGGCGCCGATGGCTACACCTTC	CASSVGGSGADGYTF
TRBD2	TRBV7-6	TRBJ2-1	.	TGTGCCAGCTCATCGTTAGCGGGGAGACCGGACTCCTACAATGAGCAGTTCTTC	CASSSLAGRPDSYNEQFF
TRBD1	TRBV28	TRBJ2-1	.	TGTGCCAGCAGCCCCCGCCGGGAACGGACAGGGTGGAAGGAGAATGAGCAGTTCTTC	CASSPRRERTGWKENEQFF
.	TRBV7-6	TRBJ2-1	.	TGTGCCAGCAGCTTACCTAGGGGATACAATGAGCAGTTCTTC	CASSLPRGYNEQFF
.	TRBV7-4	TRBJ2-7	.	TGTGCCAGCAGCGGGGGAGGCAGTAGCTACGAGCAGTACTTC	CASSGGGSSYEQYF
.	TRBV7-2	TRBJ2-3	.	TGTGCCACCAGACAGGCGGGAGATTTCACAGATACGCAGTATTTT	CATRQAGDFTDTQYF
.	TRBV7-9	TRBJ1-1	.	TGTGCCAGCAGCTTAGCTATGAACACTGAAGCTTTCTTT	CASSLAMNTEAFF
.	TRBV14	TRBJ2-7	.	TGTGCCAGCAGCCAAGATCAAGAAAGGGTAGACGAGCAGTACTTC	CASSQDQERVDEQYF
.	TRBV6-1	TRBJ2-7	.	TGTGCCAGCAGTATGACAGACTACGAGCAGTACTTC	CASSMTDYEQYF
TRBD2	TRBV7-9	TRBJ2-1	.	TGTGCCAGCAGCTTAGCGGAGCCCCGCGGACTAGCGGGAGGGCCGCGTGAGCAGTTCTTC	CASSLAEPRGLAGGPREQFF
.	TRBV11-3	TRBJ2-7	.	TGTGCCAGCAGCTACGGCCCCTACTACGAGCAGTACTTC	CASSYGPYYEQYF
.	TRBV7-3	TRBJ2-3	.	TGTGCCAGCAGCTTAGGCCCTCGGGAATTCGATACGCAGTATTTT	CASSLGPREFDTQYF